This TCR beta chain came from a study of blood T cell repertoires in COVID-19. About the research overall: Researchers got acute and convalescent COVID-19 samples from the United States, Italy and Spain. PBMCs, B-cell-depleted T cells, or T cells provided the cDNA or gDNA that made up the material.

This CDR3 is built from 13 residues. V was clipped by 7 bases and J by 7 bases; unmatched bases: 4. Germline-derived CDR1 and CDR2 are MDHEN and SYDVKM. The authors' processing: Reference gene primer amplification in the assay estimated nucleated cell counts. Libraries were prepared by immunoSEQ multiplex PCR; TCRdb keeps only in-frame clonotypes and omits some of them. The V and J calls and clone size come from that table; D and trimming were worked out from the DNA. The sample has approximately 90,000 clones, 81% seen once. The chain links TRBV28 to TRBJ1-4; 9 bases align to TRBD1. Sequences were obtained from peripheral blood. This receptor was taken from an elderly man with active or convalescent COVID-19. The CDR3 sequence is CASTGQGGEKLFF. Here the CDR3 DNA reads TGTGCCAGCACGGGACAGGGAGGTGAAAAACTGTTTTTT. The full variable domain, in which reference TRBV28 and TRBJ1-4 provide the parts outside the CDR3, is DVKVTQSSRYLVKRTGEKVFLECVQDMDHENMFWYRQDPGLGLRLIYFSYDVKMKEKGDIPEGYSVSREKKERFSLILESASTNQTSMYLCASTGQGGEKLFFGSGTQLSVL.